This T cell receptor (beta chain) originates from a study of blood T cell repertoires in COVID-19. This clone was found a few times. The V end was cut by 3 bases, the J end by 2 bases, with 5 bases between. The CDR3 loop spans 12 amino acids. Germline CDR1 and CDR2: SNHLY and FYNNEI. The table came from immunoSEQ multiplex PCR; TCRdb's copy has only in-frame clones and leaves some out. The sample consists of about 470,000 clones, around 90% of them appearing once. Material: PBMCs or T cells enriched from blood (not recorded which). The sequence came from a woman in her late teens or twenties who had recovered from COVID-19. The chain uses TRBV2 and TRBJ2-7; possible D gene TRBD1, 5 bases. The chain's CDR3 is CASSDRAYEQYF. CDR3 sequence (DNA): TGTGCCAGCAGTGACAGGGCCTACGAGCAGTACTTC.